This T cell receptor (beta chain) was sequenced during a study of OX40 agonist ivuxolimab in advanced cancers. For the study at large: Hepatocellular carcinoma, melanoma, renal cell or head and neck cancer was diagnosed in the dose-escalation patients. Partial responses, seen in three patients, involved one hepatocellular carcinoma and two cutaneous melanomas. Participants, 80% to 90% male, averaged roughly 60 years of age, ranging from about 23 to 85.

Sequenced by immunoSEQ multiplex PCR; TCRdb stores in-frame clones only, minus some. The table includes 55,000 to 70,000 clones, roughly 80% detected once. Study results and caveats: Clonal expansion by week 6 occurred in CD4+ and CD8+ blood T cells (at 0.1 to 3.0 mg/kg).

The V gene's germline CDR1 is MDHEN and CDR2 SYDVKM. This CDR3 is 12 amino acids long. With 5 bases removed from V and 3 bases from J, the gap between germline ends came to 8 bases. A note on this clone: The antigen remains undetermined.

The receptor comes from an adult with an advanced solid tumor such as melanoma, head and neck, liver or kidney cancer. Specimen: CD4+ or CD8+ T cells sorted from blood, collected in a trial of the OX40 agonist ivuxolimab. The chain carries TRBV28 and TRBJ2-7; no clear D. The chain's CDR3 is CASSSLNYEQYF. In DNA, the CDR3 is TGTGCCAGCAGTAGCCTAAACTACGAGCAGTACTTC.